Below, 6 T cell receptor beta chains from the same sample are listed, as sequenced in a study of monozygotic twins with inflammatory bowel disease. TCRdb re-analyzed the 5' RACE reads; it lists each CDR3 protein once, without DNA. The sample table sets out 350,000 to 550,000 distinct CDR3 sequences. The sequencing input was blood. The receptors derive from a human donor with ulcerative colitis or Crohn's disease, or a healthy co-twin of an affected twin (not recorded which).

The rearrangement uses TRBV5-1 and TRBJ2-6; absent DNA, TCRdb's TRBD2 call cannot be checked. Germline lookup yields CDR1 SGHRS and CDR2 YFSETQ. The CDR3 sequence is 19 residues long. CDR3 region: CASSLVPSGEGSGANVLTF.

The rearrangement uses TRBV20-1 and TRBJ1-2; TCRdb designates TRBD1, a call that cannot be tested without DNA. Per germline, CDR1 DFQATT and CDR2 SNEGSKA (reference sequence). CDR3 length equals 13 residues. CDR3 region: CSASGQAFYGYTF.

V gene TRBV28 combines with J gene TRBJ1-5. From germline, CDR1 is MDHEN and CDR2 SYDVKM. The CDR3 totals 11 residues. The chain's CDR3 is CATADNQPQHF.

This chain's CDR3 is CASSFRLSYEQYF. The chain employs TRBV7-9 and TRBJ2-7. CDR3 length equals 13 residues. Germline assignment: CDR1 SEHNR and CDR2 FQNEAQ (reference sequence).

CDR3 sequence: CASSQDPLAGGPNEQFF. The chain carries TRBV4-2 and TRBJ2-1; the D call of TRBD2 rests on TCRdb alone, since no DNA is present to check it. This CDR3 region has 17 residues. CDR1 and CDR2 (germline): LGHNA, YNFKEQ.

The V call is TRBV5-1, the J call TRBJ1-1; without DNA, the TCRdb call of TRBD1 cannot be checked. The CDR3 has 13 residues. CDR1 is SGHRS, CDR2 YFSETQ, per germline. The CDR3 protein is CASSSIPGTEAFF.